One T cell receptor (beta chain) is described in this entry. Adults between roughly 18 and 90 years of age took part from 24 US areas. Assignment of participants to cohorts was predicated upon participant-reported clinical history. In the original processing: Nucleated cell number was recorded as an estimate derived from reference gene primer amplification. Libraries were prepared by immunoSEQ multiplex PCR; TCRdb keeps only in-frame clonotypes and omits some of them. V and J calls and clone size are copied from that table; D and trimming were computed from the DNA. The table shows roughly 250,000 clones, with around 90% occurring only once. The sample is drawn from a study of blood T cell repertoires in COVID-19. Background on the study: Sites in the United States, Italy and Spain provided acute and convalescent COVID-19 samples.

The sequencing input was PBMCs or T cells enriched from blood (not recorded which). The receptor comes from a human donor in a cohort exposed to, infected with or recovered from COVID-19 (not recorded which). The donor label of this sample is uncertain.

CDR3 sequence (DNA): TGTGCCAGCAGCGTAGGGAAAATTGGCGGGGGGGCCGAGACCCAGTACTTC. This encodes CASSVGKIGGGAETQYF. The chain links TRBV9 to TRBJ2-5; 9 bases agree with TRBD2. The CDR3 has 17 residues. V gave up 0 bases and J gave up 5 bases; unmatched junction bases: 11. Looked up from germline, CDR1 is SGDLS and CDR2 is YYNGEE.